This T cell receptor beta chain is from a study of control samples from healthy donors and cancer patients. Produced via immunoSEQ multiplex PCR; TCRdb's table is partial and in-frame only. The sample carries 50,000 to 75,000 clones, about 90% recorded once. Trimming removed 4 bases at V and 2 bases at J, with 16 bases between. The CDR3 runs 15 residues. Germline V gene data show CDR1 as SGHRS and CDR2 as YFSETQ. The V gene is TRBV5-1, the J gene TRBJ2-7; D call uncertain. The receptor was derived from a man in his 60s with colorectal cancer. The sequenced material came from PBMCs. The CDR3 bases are TGCGCCAGCAGCCACGAGTCGTGGGGTCCCTACGAGCAGTACTTC. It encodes CASSHESWGPYEQYF.